These 22 T cell receptor beta chains came from one sample sequenced in a study of blood T cell dynamics during melanoma immunotherapy. Some clones are missing from TCRdb's copy, which holds only in-frame ones; the method was immunoSEQ multiplex PCR. This sample has about 6,200 clones, with about 82% found just once. The time point denotes: week 3, after first cycle of checkpoint inhibitor. The sample in question was blood, obtained from a patient treated with checkpoint blockade. Receptor source: a human donor with melanoma.

The V call is TRBV5-1, the J call TRBJ2-7; D remains unclear. In germline, CDR1 is SGHRS, CDR2 YFSETQ. This CDR3 spans 18 amino acids. The V and J ends lost 1 base and 0 bases respectively, with 20 bases between them. The CDR3 coding sequence is TGCGCCAGCAGCTTGCGCCCGATGGACCGGCAGTCCTCCTACGAGCAGTACTTC. Translating gives CASSLRPMDRQSSYEQYF.

This rearrangement joins TRBV27 to TRBJ2-7; no firm D call. CDR1 MNHEY and CDR2 SMNVEV come from the germline V gene (reference sequence). The CDR3 runs to 16 residues. The V end was cut by 8 bases, the J end by 0 bases, with 20 bases between. The CDR3 nucleotides are TGTGCCAGCGTTCAATCTGACGGAGTCTTCTCCTACGAGCAGTACTTC. It yields the protein CASVQSDGVFSYEQYF.

The chain recombines TRBV6-6 with TRBJ1-5, with no clear D. Germline-derived CDR1 and CDR2 are MNHNY and SVGAGI (reference sequence). Trimming removed 5 bases from V and 3 bases from J, with 11 bases in between. The CDR3 sequence is 14 residues long. In nucleotides, the CDR3 is TGTGCCAGCAGTCCAGCGGGGAACAATCAGCCCCAGCATTTT. Translation: CASSPAGNNQPQHF.

This chain joins TRBV6-5 and TRBJ1-1; D not certain. The germline gives CDR1 MNHEY, CDR2 SVGAGI. This CDR3 region has 14 residues. V was clipped by 2 bases and J by 2 bases, with 9 bases between them. As DNA, the CDR3 is TGTGCCAGCAGTTACGAGTTGGCAAACACTGAAGCTTTCTTT. This encodes CASSYELANTEAFF.

The genes are TRBV11-2 and TRBJ2-7, with D unclear. The CDR3 runs to 12 residues. Per germline, CDR1 SGHAT and CDR2 FQNNGV. V lost 5 bases and J 3 bases, leaving 8 bases between the germline ends. The CDR3 is CASSVADYEQYF. CDR3 DNA: TGTGCCAGCAGCGTAGCAGACTACGAGCAGTACTTC.

The V and J genes are TRBV18 and TRBJ1-2; tentative D call: TRBD1 (6 bases). This CDR3 region has 14 residues. CDR1 and CDR2 (germline): KGHSH, LQKENI. Trimming shortened V by 1 base and J by 2 bases, and 8 bases separated the two germline ends. CDR3 region: CASSPRDTNYGYTF. DNA of the CDR3: TGTGCCAGCTCACCACGGGACACCAACTATGGCTACACCTTC.

This clone was found a few times. V gene TRBV5-6 combines with J gene TRBJ2-1; D remains ambiguous. This CDR3 has 12 residues. Trimming shortened V by 1 base and J by 3 bases, and 2 bases separated the two germline ends. Germline CDR1 reads SGHDT; CDR2 reads YYEEEE. The CDR3 protein is CASSLNYNEQFF. The CDR3 nucleotides read TGTGCCAGCAGCTTGAACTACAATGAGCAGTTCTTC.

The gene calls are TRBV28 and TRBJ1-6, with 9 nucleotides matching TRBD1. The CDR3 runs to 14 residues. The ends lost 6 bases at V and 7 bases at J; junction bases unmatched: 4. From germline, CDR1 is MDHEN and CDR2 SYDVKM. The CDR3 protein is CASSPGQGNSPLHF. CDR3 sequence (DNA): TGTGCCAGCAGCCCGGGACAGGGAAATTCACCCCTCCACTTT.

The genes are TRBV5-8 and TRBJ2-1; 8 nucleotides agree with TRBD2. Losses at the gene ends were 4 bases for V and 2 bases for J; bases not matched to a gene: 5. Germline V gene lookup returns CDR1 SGHTS and CDR2 YDEGEE. The CDR3 has 15 residues. DNA of the CDR3: TGTGCCAGCAGCCTAACTAGCGGAGCCTACAATGAGCAGTTCTTC. This gives the protein CASSLTSGAYNEQFF.

The chain links TRBV10-2 to TRBJ2-7, with 10 bases identical to TRBD2. J gave up 4 bases and V 7 bases, and 4 bases lay outside the gene matches. Germline CDR1 and CDR2: WSHSY and SAAADI. The CDR3 loop spans 13 amino acids. The CDR3 nucleotides read TGCGCCAGCATTTCTAGCGGGAGTTACGAGCAGTACTTC. Encoded protein: CASISSGSYEQYF.

This chain uses TRBV7-9 with TRBJ1-2, with TRBD1 matching 8 bases. Germline-derived CDR1 and CDR2 are SEHNR and FQNEAQ (reference sequence). CDR3 length: 17 amino acids. With V trimmed by 6 bases and J by 3 bases, 15 bases remained unmatched. CDR3 amino acids: CASSSITARGLDYGYTF. The CDR3 nucleotides are TGTGCCAGCAGTTCTATTACCGCCAGGGGGCTAGACTATGGCTACACCTTC.

The chain combines TRBV2 with TRBJ2-7, with TRBD2 matching 7 bases. V shed 5 bases, J shed 0 bases, and the junction held 7 bases outside the gene matches. Per germline, CDR1 SNHLY and CDR2 FYNNEI. This CDR3 spans 15 amino acids. CDR3 loop: CASSQTAGSSYEQYF. The CDR3 bases are TGTGCCAGCAGTCAGACAGCGGGGAGCTCCTACGAGCAGTACTTC.

The J gene is TRBJ2-3, the V gene TRBV11-3; a possible D gene is TRBD1 (6 bases). CDR3 size: 14 residues. Per germline, CDR1 SGHNT and CDR2 YENEEA. With 5 bases removed from V and 2 bases from J, the gap between germline ends came to 11 bases. CDR3 bases: TGTGCCAGCAGCATCGGACAGTACACAGATACGCAGTATTTT. Protein sequence: CASSIGQYTDTQYF. Looking up the rest from reference TRBV11-3 and TRBJ2-3 gives the full variable domain: EAGVVQSPRYKIIEKKQPVAFWCNPISGHNTLYWYLQNLGQGPELLIRYENEEAVDDSQLPKDRFSAERLKGVDSTLKIQPAELGDSAVYLCASSIGQYTDTQYFGPGTRLTVL.

The chain joins TRBV7-8 to TRBJ2-7; unclear D gene. Germline V gene data show CDR1 as SGHVS and CDR2 as FQNEAQ. Trimming took off 0 bases at V and 0 bases at J, with 21 bases between the two ends. The CDR3 length is 19 residues. The CDR3 region is CASSLAVIVVETYSYEQYF. DNA of the CDR3: TGTGCCAGCAGCTTAGCGGTAATAGTGGTCGAGACTTACTCCTACGAGCAGTACTTC.

The chain combines TRBV2 with TRBJ1-5, with a weak D call TRBD1 (5 bases). Trimming cost V 1 base and J 4 bases, with 17 bases left between them. This CDR3 contains 17 residues. Germline V gene lookup returns CDR1 SNHLY and CDR2 FYNNEI. The CDR3 is CASSEGLSGSQNQPQHF. The CDR3 DNA follows: TGTGCCAGCAGTGAAGGCTTGTCAGGGAGTCAGAATCAGCCCCAGCATTTT.

Points on this clone: The same CDR3 also results from other DNA sequences found in this sample. This rearrangement joins TRBV19 to TRBJ2-2; 7 bases line up with TRBD1. The CDR3 is 16 residues long. Per germline, CDR1 LNHDA and CDR2 SQIVND (reference sequence). V lost 6 bases to trimming and J lost 2 bases; unmatched junction nucleotides: 9. The CDR3 loop reads CASRDRPRGNTGELFF. CDR3 nucleotides: TGTGCCAGTAGGGACAGGCCCCGAGGAAACACCGGGGAGCTGTTTTTT.

The V call is TRBV5-1, the J call TRBJ2-3, with 13 bases fitting TRBD2. V lost 4 bases, J lost 7 bases, and 9 bases stayed unmatched. The germline CDR1 and CDR2 sequences are SGHRS and YFSETQ. This CDR3 spans 16 amino acids. The CDR3 protein is CASSATSGGAGNTQYF. The DNA for the CDR3 is TGCGCCAGCAGCGCCACTAGCGGGGGGGCCGGTAATACGCAGTATTTT.

The rearrangement uses TRBV9 and TRBJ2-6; D gene uncertain. Germline V CDR1 and CDR2: SGDLS, YYNGEE. The CDR3 extends over 15 amino acids. V dropped 3 bases and J dropped 2 bases, with 9 bases sitting between them. CDR3 DNA sequence: TGTGCCAGCAGCGGTCCGAATCCTGGGGCCAACGTCCTGACTTTC. It codes for CASSGPNPGANVLTF.

The chain is built from TRBV10-2 and TRBJ1-1, with a weak D call TRBD1 (6 bases). From germline, CDR1 is WSHSY and CDR2 SAAADI. V was cut by 5 bases and J by 9 bases, with 16 bases left in between. The CDR3 contains 13 residues. CDR3 DNA sequence: TGCGCCAGCAGTCCTTTGACAGGCAGTCAAGCTTTCTTT. Residues: CASSPLTGSQAFF.

The chain couples TRBV7-3 to TRBJ1-1; D gene uncertain. The CDR3 length is 13 residues. The ends were cut back, 5 bases at V and 1 base at J, with 8 bases in the middle. The germline CDR1 and CDR2 sequences are SGHTA and FQGTGA. For the CDR3, the DNA is TGTGCCAGCAGCGCCTGGGGGAACACTGAAGCTTTCTTT. Its translation is CASSAWGNTEAFF. Full variable domain (missing parts from reference TRBV7-3 and TRBJ1-1): GAGVSQTPSNKVTEKGKYVELRCDPISGHTALYWYRQSLGQGPEFLIYFQGTGAADDSGLPNDRFFAVRPEGSVSTLKIQRTERGDSAVYLCASSAWGNTEAFFGQGTRLTVV.

This clone was detected only once. This chain uses TRBV6-5 with TRBJ1-2, with TRBD1 matching over 10 bases. Germline CDR1 and CDR2: MNHEY and SVGAGI. The CDR3 has 13 residues. The V gene end was trimmed by 6 bases and the J gene end by 7 bases; junction bases not matched to a gene: 5. CDR3 amino acids: CASSTGTGVGYTF. The CDR3 DNA reads TGTGCCAGCAGCACCGGGACAGGGGTTGGCTACACCTTC.

This clone was detected a few times. This chain joins TRBV11-2 and TRBJ1-2; 9 nucleotides agree with TRBD1. The V and J ends lost 5 bases and 8 bases, in that order; junction bases with no gene match: 6. The CDR3 has 13 amino acids. CDR1 SGHAT and CDR2 FQNNGV come from the germline V gene. The CDR3 DNA sequence: TGTGCCAGCAGCCCCGGGACAGGGAGCGGCTACACCTTC. Amino acid sequence: CASSPGTGSGYTF.